The 6 T cell receptor beta chains presented below share a single source sample, sequenced in a study of radiotherapy plus CTLA-4 blockade in lung cancer. Clones were sequenced by immunoSEQ multiplex PCR, and TCRdb holds only the in-frame ones, with some missing. The repertoire includes approximately 99,000 clones, around 88% of them detected once, and nearly 5% sits in the top ten. Sequencing was performed on peripheral blood, taken from a patient treated with radiotherapy plus ipilimumab. Source of these receptors: a human donor with non-small cell lung cancer that progressed on radiotherapy plus ipilimumab.

The table lists this clone with a count of one. This chain joins TRBV19 and TRBJ1-5; 10 positions match TRBD1. Germline CDR1 LNHDA, CDR2 SQIVND (reference sequence). The V segment lost 4 bases and the J segment 2 bases; nucleotides outside the gene matches: 5. The length of the CDR3 is 16 residues. The chain's CDR3 is CASSRGQGRGNQPQHF. The CDR3 coding sequence is TGTGCCAGTAGTAGGGGACAGGGGAGAGGCAATCAGCCCCAGCATTTT.

The gene calls are TRBV2 and TRBJ1-5, with D maybe TRBD1 (6 bases). V dropped 0 bases and J dropped 4 bases, with 13 bases sitting between them. This CDR3 contains 16 residues. From germline, CDR1 is SNHLY and CDR2 FYNNEI. The CDR3 is CASSEAPGGANQPQHF. In nucleotides, the CDR3 is TGTGCCAGCAGTGAAGCGCCCGGGGGCGCGAATCAGCCCCAGCATTTT.

The chain is built from TRBV5-6 and TRBJ2-7; D is unclear. Trimming left V 3 bases short and J 2 bases short, with 9 bases between. The CDR3 has 13 amino acids. Germline lookup yields CDR1 SGHDT and CDR2 YYEEEE. The CDR3 coding sequence is TGTGCCAGCAGCTCCCAGCAAACCTACGAGCAGTACTTC. Its translation: CASSSQQTYEQYF. Combining the CDR3 with reference TRBV5-6 and TRBJ2-7 gives the whole variable domain DAGVTQSPTHLIKTRGQQVTLRCSPKSGHDTVSWYQQALGQGPQFIFQYYEEEERQRGNFPDRFSGHQFPNYSSELNVNALLLGDSALYLCASSSQQTYEQYFGPGTRLTVT.

The rearrangement uses TRBV5-6 and TRBJ1-5; 7 bases line up with TRBD1. Looked up from germline, CDR1 is SGHDT and CDR2 is YYEEEE. The CDR3 loop spans 17 amino acids. Trimming took 0 bases from V and 2 from J; bases not matched to a gene: 8. CDR3 in DNA: TGTGCCAGCAGCTTGGCCCCAGGGGGGACCGGCAATCAGCCCCAGCATTTT. It translates to CASSLAPGGTGNQPQHF.

The CDR3 loop reads CASSVAGSSFYGYTF. CDR3 in DNA: TGTGCCAGCAGCGTAGCAGGGAGCTCCTTCTATGGCTACACCTTC. V gene TRBV9 combines with J gene TRBJ1-2, with D maybe TRBD1 (5 bases). The CDR3 has 15 amino acids. V was clipped by 0 bases and J by 4 bases, with 13 bases between them. Germline V gene lookup returns CDR1 SGDLS and CDR2 YYNGEE.

V gene TRBV5-4 combines with J gene TRBJ2-1, with a possible D match to TRBD1 (6 bases). This CDR3 comprises 16 residues. Germline V CDR1 and CDR2: SGHNT, YYREEE (reference sequence). V gave up 0 bases and J gave up 5 bases, with 15 bases separating them. The CDR3 DNA sequence: TGTGCCAGCAGCTTGGGTGCCGGACAGCTAAACAATGAGCAGTTCTTC. Translation gives CASSLGAGQLNNEQFF.